This T cell receptor beta chain was captured in a study of blood T cell repertoires in COVID-19. Study information: Spain, Italy and the United States supplied samples that represented acute and convalescent COVID-19.

Original processing methods: The assay estimated nucleated cells by amplifying reference gene primers. Here immunoSEQ multiplex PCR was the method, and the copy in TCRdb shows in-frame clones only, minus some. D and trimming were read from the DNA, whereas the V and J calls and clone size are those reported in that table. The table includes 240,000 or so clones, roughly 86% detected once. The CDR3 has 15 amino acids. The germline V and J ends were trimmed by 8 bases and 4 bases, with 18 bases remaining between them. The germline CDR1 and CDR2 sequences are MGHRA and YSYEKL. Sequencing input: peripheral blood. This chain uses TRBV4-1 with TRBJ2-1; D is undetermined. The source is a woman in her thirties with acute or convalescent COVID-19. For the CDR3, the DNA is TGCGCCAGCGAGATCTCTACGAGTTCGTACAATGAGCAGTTCTTC. As protein: CASEISTSSYNEQFF.